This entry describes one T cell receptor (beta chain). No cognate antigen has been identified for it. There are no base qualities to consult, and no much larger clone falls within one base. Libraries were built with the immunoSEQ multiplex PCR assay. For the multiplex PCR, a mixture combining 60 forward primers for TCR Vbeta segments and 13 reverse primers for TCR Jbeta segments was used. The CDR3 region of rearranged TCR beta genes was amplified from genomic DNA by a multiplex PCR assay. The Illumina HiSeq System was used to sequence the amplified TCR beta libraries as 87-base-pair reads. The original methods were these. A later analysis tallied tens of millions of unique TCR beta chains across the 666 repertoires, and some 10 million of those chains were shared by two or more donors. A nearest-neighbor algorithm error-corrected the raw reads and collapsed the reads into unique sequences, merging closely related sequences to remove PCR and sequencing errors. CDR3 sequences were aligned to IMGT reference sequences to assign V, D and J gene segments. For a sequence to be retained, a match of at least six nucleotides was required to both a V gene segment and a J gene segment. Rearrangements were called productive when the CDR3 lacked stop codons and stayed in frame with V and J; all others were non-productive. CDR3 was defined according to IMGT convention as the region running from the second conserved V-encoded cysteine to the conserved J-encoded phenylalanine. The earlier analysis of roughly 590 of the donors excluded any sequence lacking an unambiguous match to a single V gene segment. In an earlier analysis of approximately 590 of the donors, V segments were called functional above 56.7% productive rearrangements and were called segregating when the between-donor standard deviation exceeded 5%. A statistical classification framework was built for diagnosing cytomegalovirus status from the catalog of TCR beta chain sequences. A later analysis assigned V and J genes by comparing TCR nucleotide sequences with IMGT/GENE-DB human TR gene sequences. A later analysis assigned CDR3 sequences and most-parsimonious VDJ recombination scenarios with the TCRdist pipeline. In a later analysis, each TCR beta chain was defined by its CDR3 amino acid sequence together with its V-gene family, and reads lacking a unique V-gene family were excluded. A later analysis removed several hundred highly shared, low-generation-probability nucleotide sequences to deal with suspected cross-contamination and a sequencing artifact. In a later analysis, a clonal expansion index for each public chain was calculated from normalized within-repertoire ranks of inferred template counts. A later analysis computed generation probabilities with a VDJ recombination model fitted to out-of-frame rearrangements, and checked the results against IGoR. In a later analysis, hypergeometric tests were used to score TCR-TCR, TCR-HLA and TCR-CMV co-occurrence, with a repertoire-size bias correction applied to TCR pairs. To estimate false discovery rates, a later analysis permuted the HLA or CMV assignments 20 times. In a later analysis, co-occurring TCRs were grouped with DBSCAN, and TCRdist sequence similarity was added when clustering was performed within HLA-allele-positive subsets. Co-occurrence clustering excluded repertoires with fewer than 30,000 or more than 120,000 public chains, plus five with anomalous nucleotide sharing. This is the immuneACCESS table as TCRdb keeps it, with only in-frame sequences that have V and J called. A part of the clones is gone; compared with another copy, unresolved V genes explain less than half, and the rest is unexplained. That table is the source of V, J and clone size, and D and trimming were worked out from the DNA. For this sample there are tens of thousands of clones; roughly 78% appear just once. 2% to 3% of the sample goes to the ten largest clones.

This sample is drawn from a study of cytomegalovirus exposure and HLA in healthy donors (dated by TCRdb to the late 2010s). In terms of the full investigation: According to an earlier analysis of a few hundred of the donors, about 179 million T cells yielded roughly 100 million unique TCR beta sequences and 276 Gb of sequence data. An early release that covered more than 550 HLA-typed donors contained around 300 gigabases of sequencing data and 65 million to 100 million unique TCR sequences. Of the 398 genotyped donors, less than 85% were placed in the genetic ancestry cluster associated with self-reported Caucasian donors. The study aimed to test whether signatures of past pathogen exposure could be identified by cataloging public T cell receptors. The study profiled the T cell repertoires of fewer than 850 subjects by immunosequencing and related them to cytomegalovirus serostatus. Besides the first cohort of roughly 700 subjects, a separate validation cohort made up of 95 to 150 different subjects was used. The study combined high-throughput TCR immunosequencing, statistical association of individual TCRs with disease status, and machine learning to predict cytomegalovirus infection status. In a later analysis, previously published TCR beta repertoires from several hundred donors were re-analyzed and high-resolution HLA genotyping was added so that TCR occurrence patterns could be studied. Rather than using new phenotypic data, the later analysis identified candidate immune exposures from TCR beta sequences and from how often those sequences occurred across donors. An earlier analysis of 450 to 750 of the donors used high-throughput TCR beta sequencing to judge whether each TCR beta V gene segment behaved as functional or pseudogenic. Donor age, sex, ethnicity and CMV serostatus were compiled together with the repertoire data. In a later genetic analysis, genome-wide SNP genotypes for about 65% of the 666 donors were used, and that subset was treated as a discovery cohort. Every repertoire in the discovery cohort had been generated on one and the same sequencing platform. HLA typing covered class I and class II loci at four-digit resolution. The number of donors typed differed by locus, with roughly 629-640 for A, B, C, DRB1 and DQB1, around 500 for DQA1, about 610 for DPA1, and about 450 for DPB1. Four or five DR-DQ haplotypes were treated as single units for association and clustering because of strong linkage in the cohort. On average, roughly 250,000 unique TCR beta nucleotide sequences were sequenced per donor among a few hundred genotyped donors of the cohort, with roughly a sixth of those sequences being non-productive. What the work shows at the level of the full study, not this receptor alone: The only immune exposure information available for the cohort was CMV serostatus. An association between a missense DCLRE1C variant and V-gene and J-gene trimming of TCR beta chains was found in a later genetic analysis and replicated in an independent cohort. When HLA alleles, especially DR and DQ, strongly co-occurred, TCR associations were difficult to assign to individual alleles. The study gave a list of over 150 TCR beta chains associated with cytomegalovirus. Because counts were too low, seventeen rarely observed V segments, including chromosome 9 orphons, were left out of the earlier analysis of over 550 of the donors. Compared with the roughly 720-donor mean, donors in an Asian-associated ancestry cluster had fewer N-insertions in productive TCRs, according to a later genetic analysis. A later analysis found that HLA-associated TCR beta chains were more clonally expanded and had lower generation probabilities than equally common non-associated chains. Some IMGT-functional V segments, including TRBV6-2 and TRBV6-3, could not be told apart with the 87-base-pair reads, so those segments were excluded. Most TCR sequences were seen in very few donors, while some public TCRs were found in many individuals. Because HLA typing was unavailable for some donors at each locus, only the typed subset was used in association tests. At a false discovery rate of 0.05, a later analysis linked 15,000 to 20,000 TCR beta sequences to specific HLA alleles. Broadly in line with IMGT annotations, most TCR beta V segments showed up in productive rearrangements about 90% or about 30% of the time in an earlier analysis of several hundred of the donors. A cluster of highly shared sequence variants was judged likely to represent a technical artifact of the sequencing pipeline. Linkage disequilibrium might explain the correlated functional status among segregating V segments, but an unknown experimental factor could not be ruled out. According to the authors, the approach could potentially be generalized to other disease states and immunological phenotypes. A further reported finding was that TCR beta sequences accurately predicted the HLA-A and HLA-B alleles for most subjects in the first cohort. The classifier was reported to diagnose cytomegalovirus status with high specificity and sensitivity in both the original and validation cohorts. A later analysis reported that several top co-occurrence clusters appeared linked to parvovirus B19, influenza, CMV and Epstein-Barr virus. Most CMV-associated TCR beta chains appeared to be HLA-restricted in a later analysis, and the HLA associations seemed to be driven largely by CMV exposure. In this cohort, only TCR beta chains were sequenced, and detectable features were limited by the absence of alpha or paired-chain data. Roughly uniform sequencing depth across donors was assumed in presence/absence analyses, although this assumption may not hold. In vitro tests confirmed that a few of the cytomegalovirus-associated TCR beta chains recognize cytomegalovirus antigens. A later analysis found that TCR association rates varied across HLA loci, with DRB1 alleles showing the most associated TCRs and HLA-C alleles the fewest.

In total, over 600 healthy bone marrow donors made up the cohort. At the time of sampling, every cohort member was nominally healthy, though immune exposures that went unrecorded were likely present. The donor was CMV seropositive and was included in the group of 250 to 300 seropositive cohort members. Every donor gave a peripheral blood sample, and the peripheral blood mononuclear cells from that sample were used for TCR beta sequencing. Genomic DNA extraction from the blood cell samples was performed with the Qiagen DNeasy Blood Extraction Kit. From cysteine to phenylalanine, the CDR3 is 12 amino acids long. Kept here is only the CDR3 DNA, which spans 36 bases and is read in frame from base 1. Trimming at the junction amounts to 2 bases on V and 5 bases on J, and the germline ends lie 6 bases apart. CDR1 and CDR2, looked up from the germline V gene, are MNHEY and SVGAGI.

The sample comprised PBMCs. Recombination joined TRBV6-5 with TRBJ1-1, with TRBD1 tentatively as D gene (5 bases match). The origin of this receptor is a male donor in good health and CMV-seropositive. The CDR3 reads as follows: CASSYKGTEAFF. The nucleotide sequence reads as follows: TGTGCCAGCAGTTACAAGGGGACTGAAGCTTTCTTT.